The clone carrying this T cell receptor (beta chain) was seen only once. Its matching antigen is unknown. The CDR3 is made up of 13 amino acids. With V trimmed by 5 bases and J by 10 bases, 6 bases remained unmatched. Germline-derived CDR1 and CDR2 are PRHDT and FYEKMQ (reference sequence). Using immunoSEQ multiplex PCR, the repertoire was profiled, and TCRdb retains in-frame clones only, with some absent. The sample carries 150,000 or so clones, roughly nine tenths recorded once. The sample originates from a study of cytomegalovirus exposure and HLA in healthy donors. Study-wide findings and caveats: Three chains linked to CMV were shown in vitro to be specific for CMV antigens. The finding came from a later analysis; first-cohort TCR clusters tended to co-occur in the 90 to 150 validation repertoires. Cytomegalovirus-associated TCR beta chains were listed, numbering roughly 150.

The clonotype originates from a young woman in good health and CMV-seropositive. The rearrangement uses TRBV13 and TRBJ2-1, with TRBD1 matching 9 bases. Sequencing input: PBMCs. CDR3 in amino acids: CASSAQGAWEQFF. CDR3 nucleotides: TGTGCCAGCAGCGCACAGGGGGCGTGGGAGCAGTTCTTC.